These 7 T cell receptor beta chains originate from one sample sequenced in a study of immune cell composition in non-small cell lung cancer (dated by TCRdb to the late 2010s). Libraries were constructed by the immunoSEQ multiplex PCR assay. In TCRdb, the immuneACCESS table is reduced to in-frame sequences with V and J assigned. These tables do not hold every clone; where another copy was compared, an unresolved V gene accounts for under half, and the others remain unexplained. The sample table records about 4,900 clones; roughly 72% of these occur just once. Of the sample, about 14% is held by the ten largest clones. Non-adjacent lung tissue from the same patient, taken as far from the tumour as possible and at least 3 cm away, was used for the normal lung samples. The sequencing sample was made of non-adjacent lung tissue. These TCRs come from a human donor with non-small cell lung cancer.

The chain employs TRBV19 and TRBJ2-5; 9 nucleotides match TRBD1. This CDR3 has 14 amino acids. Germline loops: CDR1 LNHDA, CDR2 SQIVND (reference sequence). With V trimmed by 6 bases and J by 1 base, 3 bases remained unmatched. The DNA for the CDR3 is TGTGCCAGTAGAAGGGGACAGGGCCAAGAGACCCAGTACTTC. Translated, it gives CASRRGQGQETQYF. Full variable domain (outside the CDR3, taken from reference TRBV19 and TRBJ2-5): DGGITQSPKYLFRKEGQNVTLSCEQNLNHDAMYWYRQDPGQGLRLIYYSQIVNDFQKGDIAEGYSVSREKKESFPLTVTSAQKNPTAFYLCASRRGQGQETQYFGPGTRLLVL.

The CDR3: CAISEQRGGSGQPQHF. CDR3 coding DNA: TGTGCCATCAGTGAGCAGAGGGGAGGCTCGGGGCAGCCCCAGCATTTT. This chain links TRBV10-3 with TRBJ1-5, with D tentatively TRBD1 (5 bases). CDR1 and CDR2 (germline): ENHRY, SYGVKD. V gave up 2 bases and J gave up 7 bases, with 18 bases separating them. CDR3 size: 16 residues.

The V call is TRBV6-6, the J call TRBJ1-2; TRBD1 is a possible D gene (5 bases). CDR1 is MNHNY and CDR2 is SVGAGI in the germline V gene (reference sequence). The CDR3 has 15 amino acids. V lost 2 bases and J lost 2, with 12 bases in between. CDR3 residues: CASSYRLGLNYGYTF. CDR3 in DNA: TGTGCCAGCAGTTACCGGTTGGGACTGAACTATGGCTACACCTTC.

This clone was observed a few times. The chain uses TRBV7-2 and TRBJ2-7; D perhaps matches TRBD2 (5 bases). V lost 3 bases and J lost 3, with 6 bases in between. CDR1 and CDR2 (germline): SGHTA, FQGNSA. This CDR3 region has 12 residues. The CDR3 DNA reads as TGTGCCAGCAGCTTTGACTACTACGAGCAGTACTTC. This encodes CASSFDYYEQYF.

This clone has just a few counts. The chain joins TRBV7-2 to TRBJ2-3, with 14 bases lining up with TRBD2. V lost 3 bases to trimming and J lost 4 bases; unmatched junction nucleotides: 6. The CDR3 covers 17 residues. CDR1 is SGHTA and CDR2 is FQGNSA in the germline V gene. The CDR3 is CASSLGLAGVPPDTQYF. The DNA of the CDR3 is TGTGCCAGCAGCTTGGGACTAGCGGGAGTTCCCCCAGATACGCAGTATTTT.

CDR3 loop: CASSPVRTYNEQFF. Here the CDR3 DNA reads TGTGCCAGCTCACCAGTGAGGACCTACAATGAGCAGTTCTTC. This sequence joins TRBV18 and TRBJ2-1; D unclear. Per germline, CDR1 KGHSH and CDR2 LQKENI. CDR3 size: 14 residues. Trimming stripped 2 bases from V and 2 bases from J, with 7 bases between.

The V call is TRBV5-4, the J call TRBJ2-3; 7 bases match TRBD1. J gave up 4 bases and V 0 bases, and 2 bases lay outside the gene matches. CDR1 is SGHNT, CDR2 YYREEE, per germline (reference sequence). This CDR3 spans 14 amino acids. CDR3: CASSLDDRADTQYF. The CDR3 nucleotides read TGTGCCAGCAGCTTGGATGACAGGGCAGATACGCAGTATTTT.